Presented here are 10 T cell receptor beta chains from one specimen sequenced in a study of technical replicates of blood from a handful of donors. Generated by immunoSEQ multiplex PCR, the TCRdb table keeps only in-frame clones and is missing some. The sample has about 81,000 clones, about 81% seen once. Source material: PBMCs. The receptors were sampled from a human donor in good health. Some clones in this sample may be carry-over from other donors' samples.

V usage is TRBV7-8 and J usage is TRBJ2-3; 15 positions agree with TRBD2. J gave up 6 bases and V 4 bases, and 5 bases lay outside the gene matches. The CDR3 totals 16 residues. Germline CDR1 reads SGHVS; CDR2 reads FQNEAQ. The CDR3 sequence is CASSSPGLAGGDTQYF. Here the CDR3 DNA reads TGTGCCAGCAGCTCTCCGGGACTAGCGGGAGGTGATACGCAGTATTTT.

The chain couples TRBV9 to TRBJ2-5; D gene ambiguous. The CDR3 is 14 residues long. Germline CDR1 and CDR2: SGDLS and YYNGEE. V lost 1 base and J lost 2, with 9 bases in between. The CDR3 coding sequence is TGTGCCAGCAGCGTATCCACTACACAAGAGACCCAGTACTTC. This translates into CASSVSTTQETQYF.

This clone was observed a handful of times. V and J are TRBV4-2 and TRBJ1-4; TRBD1 matches 8 bases. Unmatched junction bases numbered 3, after V lost 8 bases and J lost 7 bases. The CDR3 totals 12 residues. Germline CDR1 and CDR2: LGHNA and YNFKEQ. This chain's CDR3 is CASGQGGEKLFF. CDR3 coding DNA: TGTGCCAGCGGACAGGGCGGTGAAAAACTGTTTTTT.

The J gene is TRBJ2-1, the V gene TRBV7-3, with 10 positions matching TRBD2. There are 15 residues in the CDR3. Germline V gene sequence: CDR1 SGHTA, CDR2 FQGTGA. J lost 4 bases, V lost 6 bases, and 6 bases had no gene match. CDR3: CASSPGAGGYNEQFF. The CDR3 DNA sequence: TGTGCCAGCAGTCCTGGAGCGGGGGGGTACAATGAGCAGTTCTTC.

This clone has just one count. V gene TRBV18 combines with J gene TRBJ2-5; tentatively, D is TRBD2 (5 bases). The CDR3 extends over 16 amino acids. V lost 3 bases to trimming and J lost 5 bases, with 19 bases between them. Germline V gene sequence: CDR1 KGHSH, CDR2 LQKENI. CDR3 protein: CASSPTRSEGGETQYF. CDR3 DNA: TGTGCCAGCTCACCTACGCGATCAGAAGGCGGGGAGACCCAGTACTTC.

The chain links TRBV7-9 to TRBJ1-1, with D tentatively TRBD1 (5 bases). CDR3 length equals 15 residues. Germline V gives CDR1 SEHNR, CDR2 FQNEAQ (reference sequence). V lost 5 bases and J lost 5, with 18 bases in between. Here the CDR3 reads CASSQGVSQGTEAFF. The CDR3 nucleotides are TGTGCCAGCAGCCAAGGGGTAAGCCAGGGAACTGAAGCTTTCTTT.

V is TRBV15 and J is TRBJ1-4; D is perhaps TRBD1 (6 bases). This CDR3 contains 16 residues. Germline CDR1 reads LNHNV; CDR2 reads YYDKDF (reference sequence). V was cut by 1 base and J by 3 bases, with 12 bases left in between. CDR3 DNA: TGTGCCACCAGCAGAGTCCGGACAGAATCTAATGAAAAACTGTTTTTT. Its translation is CATSRVRTESNEKLFF.

This rearrangement joins TRBV10-3 to TRBJ2-1; perhaps TRBD2 as D (5 bases). Germline CDR1 and CDR2: ENHRY and SYGVKD. The CDR3 covers 11 residues. V was clipped by 10 bases and J by 9 bases, with 13 bases between them. The CDR3 coding sequence is TGTGCCACGAGGGTGGGAATTGAGCAGTTCTTC. This translates into CATRVGIEQFF.

This chain uses TRBV5-1 with TRBJ2-7; 7 nucleotides agree with TRBD2. Germline trimming cut 4 bases from V and 6 bases from J; bases unmatched to any gene: 13. Germline values: CDR1 SGHRS, CDR2 YFSETQ. The CDR3 contains 15 residues. The CDR3 coding sequence is TGCGCCAGCAGCAAGGAAGCCGGGACTACTGGCGAGCAGTACTTC. This sequence encodes CASSKEAGTTGEQYF.

The chain couples TRBV4-1 to TRBJ2-5; 11 positions match TRBD1. CDR1 MGHRA and CDR2 YSYEKL come from the germline V gene. This CDR3 is built from 18 residues. V lost 1 base and J lost 5; bases outside the gene matches: 12. CDR3 DNA: TGCGCCAGCAGCCAAGGATCGCTTGGACAGGGGGCTTTGGAGACCCAGTACTTC. This sequence encodes CASSQGSLGQGALETQYF.